The sequence of this TCR beta chain was determined in a study of blood T cell repertoires in COVID-19. Turning to the study itself: Researchers got acute and convalescent COVID-19 samples from the United States, Italy and Spain. The analysed material was cDNA or gDNA that came from T cells, B-cell-depleted T cells, or PBMCs.

V lost 1 base, J lost 1 base, and 1 base stayed unmatched. The CDR3 consists of 15 residues. Germline V gene sequence: CDR1 LNHDA, CDR2 SQIVND (reference sequence). Profiled with immunoSEQ multiplex PCR; TCRdb holds only in-frame clones, not every one. The sample carries 150,000 to 200,000 clones, 76% recorded once. This clone was seen once. Different DNA sequences within this sample yield the same CDR3. The material sequenced was PBMCs or T cells enriched from blood (not recorded which). This clonotype was sampled from a woman aged 45 to 65 with acute COVID-19. This chain links TRBV19 with TRBJ2-1; TRBD2 agrees at 7 bases. CDR3 region: CASSIGGGSYNEQFF. Written as DNA, the CDR3 is TGTGCCAGTAGTATAGGGGGGGGTTCCTACAATGAGCAGTTCTTC.